The entry below describes one TCR beta chain. The antigen is unknown. Unique molecular identifier tags were affixed to discrete cDNA molecules. TCRdb re-derived calls from the 5' RACE reads in MiXCR, one entry per CDR3 protein. The repertoire consists of some 77,000 distinct CDR3 sequences, with 10% to 15% occurring once and the leading ten covering roughly 15%. This sample is drawn from a study of early T cells in non-severe SARS-CoV-2 infection. About the study: Sequencing targeted bulk RNA from unsorted whole blood, leaving chains unpaired.

This CDR3 region has 14 residues. Germline-derived CDR1 and CDR2 are SGHVS and FNYEAQ. V lost 2 bases and J 2 bases, leaving 10 bases between the germline ends. Study outcomes and limitations: Anti-spike CD8 responses were favored in VDJdb matching, and private and CD4 specificities were missed.

The sample here was whole blood, taken at baseline. This TCR came from an adult who was a healthcare worker with PCR-confirmed SARS-CoV-2 infection or an uninfected control (not recorded which). The donor label of this sample is uncertain. V is TRBV7-6 and J is TRBJ2-7; D may correspond to TRBD1 or TRBD2 (5 bases each). CDR3 coding DNA: TGTGCCAGCAGCTTATCCCCGGGACCCTACGAGCAGTACTTC. This encodes CASSLSPGPYEQYF. The variable domain in full, with the rest retrieved from reference TRBV7-6 and TRBJ2-7, is GAGVSQSPRYKVTKRGQDVALRCDPISGHVSLYWYRQALGQGPEFLTYFNYEAQQDKSGLPNDRFSAERPEGSISTLTIQRTEQRDSAMYRCASSLSPGPYEQYFGPGTRLTVT.